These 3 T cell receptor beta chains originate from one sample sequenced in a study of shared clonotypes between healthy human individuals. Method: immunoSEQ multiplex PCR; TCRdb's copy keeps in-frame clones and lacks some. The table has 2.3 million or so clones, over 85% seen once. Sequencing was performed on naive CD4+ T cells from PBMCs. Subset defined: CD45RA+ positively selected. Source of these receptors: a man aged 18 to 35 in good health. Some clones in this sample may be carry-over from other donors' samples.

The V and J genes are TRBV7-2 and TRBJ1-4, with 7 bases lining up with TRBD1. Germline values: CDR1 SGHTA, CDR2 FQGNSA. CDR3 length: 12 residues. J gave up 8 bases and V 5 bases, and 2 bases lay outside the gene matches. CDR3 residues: CASSGDSEKLFF. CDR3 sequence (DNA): TGTGCCAGCAGCGGGGACAGCGAAAAACTGTTTTTT.

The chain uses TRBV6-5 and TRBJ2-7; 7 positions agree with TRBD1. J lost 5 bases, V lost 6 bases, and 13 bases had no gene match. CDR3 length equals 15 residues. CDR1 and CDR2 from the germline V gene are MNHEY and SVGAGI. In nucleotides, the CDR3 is TGTGCCAGCAGAAATACAGGGGAACTAATACACGAGCAGTACTTC. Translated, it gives CASRNTGELIHEQYF.

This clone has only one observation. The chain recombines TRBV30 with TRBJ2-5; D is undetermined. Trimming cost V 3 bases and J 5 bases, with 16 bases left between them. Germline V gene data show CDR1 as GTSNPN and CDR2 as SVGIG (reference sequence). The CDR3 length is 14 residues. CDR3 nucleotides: TGTGCCTGGAGGGCGACCGGAGCTAAGGAGACCCAGTACTTC. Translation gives CAWRATGAKETQYF.